The 13 T cell receptor beta chains in this list originate from one sample, sequenced in a study of OX40 agonist ivuxolimab in advanced cancers. Profiling relied on immunoSEQ multiplex PCR, and the TCRdb table lists in-frame clones only, not all of them. This repertoire shows roughly 58,000 clones, approximately 88% found once; its top ten account for around 0.79%. The specimen comprised CD4+ or CD8+ T cells sorted from blood, sampled in a trial of the OX40 agonist ivuxolimab. These receptors were collected from an adult with an advanced solid tumor such as melanoma, head and neck, liver or kidney cancer.

This sequence joins TRBV6-5 and TRBJ2-7, with no clear D. CDR1 and CDR2 from the germline V gene are MNHEY and SVGAGI. This CDR3 region has 14 residues. The V end lost 2 bases, the J end lost 3 bases, and 11 bases lay between the germline ends. This CDR3 reads CASSYEGRGYEQYF. The CDR3 nucleotides are TGTGCCAGCAGTTACGAAGGAAGAGGCTACGAGCAGTACTTC.

This rearrangement joins TRBV23-1 to TRBJ1-2; unclear D gene. TRBV23-1 is assigned to the ORF class and has an uncertain function. The CDR3 length is 14 residues. Trimming removed 8 bases from V and 7 bases from J, with 20 bases in between. The CDR3 loop reads CASQAASSPSGYTF. The CDR3 nucleotides are TGCGCCAGCCAGGCAGCTTCCTCCCCTAGTGGCTACACCTTC.

This rearrangement joins TRBV28 to TRBJ1-5; 10 bases fit TRBD1. The V segment lost 5 bases and the J segment 6 bases; nucleotides outside the gene matches: 7. The CDR3 has 15 residues. Germline loops: CDR1 MDHEN, CDR2 SYDVKM. The DNA of the CDR3 is TGTGCCAGCAGTGGTGGGACAGGGGCCGTTCAGCCCCAGCATTTT. Translation: CASSGGTGAVQPQHF. Using reference TRBV28 and TRBJ1-5 for the parts outside the CDR3, the full variable domain is DVKVTQSSRYLVKRTGEKVFLECVQDMDHENMFWYRQDPGLGLRLIYFSYDVKMKEKGDIPEGYSVSREKKERFSLILESASTNQTSMYLCASSGGTGAVQPQHFGDGTRLSIL.

This rearrangement joins TRBV9 to TRBJ1-5, with 9 positions matching TRBD1. V shed 4 bases, J shed 5 bases, and the junction held 4 bases outside the gene matches. Looked up from germline, CDR1 is SGDLS and CDR2 is YYNGEE. This CDR3 is built from 14 residues. The CDR3: CASSSRQGDQPQHF. DNA for the CDR3: TGTGCCAGCAGCTCCCGACAGGGGGATCAGCCCCAGCATTTT.

This chain links TRBV6-1 with TRBJ1-5, with 8 bases that match TRBD1. This CDR3 region has 15 residues. The germline gives CDR1 MNHNS, CDR2 SASEGT. The V gene end was trimmed by 6 bases and the J gene end by 0 bases; junction bases not matched to a gene: 4. CDR3 region: CASRDDRGSNQPQHF. The CDR3 DNA reads TGTGCCAGCAGAGATGACAGGGGTAGCAATCAGCCCCAGCATTTT.

The rearrangement joins TRBV7-2 to TRBJ1-1; no clear D gene. V was cut by 3 bases and J by 5 bases, with 7 bases left in between. The CDR3 extends over 12 amino acids. CDR1 is SGHTA, CDR2 FQGNSA, per germline. CDR3 in amino acids: CASSFWLTEAFF. CDR3 sequence (DNA): TGTGCCAGCAGCTTCTGGTTGACTGAAGCTTTCTTT.

A single count supports this clone. The rearrangement links TRBV29-1 to TRBJ2-1, with 7 bases lining up with TRBD1. The germline gives CDR1 SQVTM, CDR2 ANQGSEA. Trimming cost V 7 bases and J 0 bases; bases outside gene matches: 3. CDR3 length: 13 amino acids. CDR3 amino acids: CSGGTASYNEQFF. The CDR3 region has the DNA TGCAGCGGTGGGACAGCCTCCTACAATGAGCAGTTCTTC.

The rearrangement links TRBV6-4 to TRBJ1-2, with 7 bases fitting TRBD1. The CDR3 has 14 residues. V shed 3 bases and J 4 bases; nucleotides not matched to a gene: 5. Per the germline V gene, CDR1 is MRHNA and CDR2 is SNTAGT. DNA of the CDR3: TGTGCCAGCAGTGAACAACAGGGGAGCTATGGCTACACCTTC. Translating gives CASSEQQGSYGYTF.

DNA for the CDR3: TGCAGCGCTCAAAGAGGGGGCTACGAGCAGTACTTC. This codes for CSAQRGGYEQYF. The V call is TRBV29-1, the J call TRBJ2-7, with D possibly matching TRBD1 (6 bases). This CDR3 has 12 amino acids. Germline CDR1 reads SQVTM; CDR2 reads ANQGSEA. The V end lost 7 bases, the J end lost 3 bases, and 13 bases lay between the germline ends.

The chain carries TRBV14 and TRBJ2-5; 7 bases agree with TRBD2. CDR1 and CDR2 from the germline V gene are SGHDN and FVKESK. The J segment lost 1 base and the V segment lost 1 base, leaving 6 bases of the junction unmatched. There are 16 residues in the CDR3. CDR3 in DNA: TGTGCCAGCAGCCAAGGGTCAGGGACTATCCAAGAGACCCAGTACTTC. Translating it yields CASSQGSGTIQETQYF.

V gene TRBV18 combines with J gene TRBJ2-2, with 8 bases identical to TRBD1. The CDR3 length is 15 residues. With V trimmed by 3 bases and J by 7 bases, 7 bases remained unmatched. Germline assignment: CDR1 KGHSH and CDR2 LQKENI. The CDR3 region is CASSPATGVGGELFF. Here the CDR3 DNA reads TGTGCCAGCTCACCGGCGACAGGGGTTGGCGGGGAGCTGTTTTTT.

This clone appeared once. V is TRBV5-1 and J is TRBJ2-5, with 7 bases identical to TRBD2. The CDR3 consists of 14 residues. V lost 3 bases and J lost 4; bases outside the gene matches: 6. The V gene's germline CDR1 is SGHRS and CDR2 YFSETQ. The CDR3: CASSSGGFGETQYF. The CDR3 nucleotides are TGCGCCAGCAGCTCCGGGGGGTTCGGAGAGACCCAGTACTTC.

Regarding this clone: Relative to the germline gene, one junction end is altered; a read error may explain this. The gene calls are TRBV2 and TRBJ2-7; a weak D match, TRBD1 (5 bases). Germline assignment: CDR1 SNHLY and CDR2 FYNNEI. This CDR3 is built from 13 residues. CDR3 sequence reads: CASREGHRSEQYF. As DNA, the CDR3 is TGTGCCAGCAGGGAAGGACACCGTAGCGAGCAGTACTTC.